This T cell receptor beta chain emerged from a study of T cells after yellow fever vaccination. For the study at large: SMART-Seq v4 Ultra Low Input handled preparation of low-cell-number fractions. Points from the study as a whole: CD4 and CD8 compartments shared a small share of clonotypes, likely from convergent recombination. Bulk-population clonotypes that are abundant could appear as contaminants in FACS-sorted repertoires.

This clonotype has a handful of counts. The target antigen is unknown. From the 5' RACE reads, TCRdb called clonotypes with MiXCR, one entry per CDR3 protein. Altogether fewer than 150,000 distinct CDR3 sequences are present, around 6.7% being singletons, with the ten largest covering approximately 2.7%. The source is a man younger than 30 who received the YFV17D yellow fever vaccine. The sample in question was CD4+ T cells sorted from PBMCs, obtained more than 35 days after the first yellow fever vaccination.

Here the CDR3 reads CASSSRGTGSHNEQFF. The CDR3 nucleotides read TGTGCCAGCAGCTCACGAGGGACAGGCTCTCACAATGAGCAGTTCTTC. The chain uses TRBV7-2 and TRBJ2-1; the match to TRBD1 covers 8 bases. Germline CDR1 SGHTA, CDR2 FQGNSA. The CDR3 totals 16 residues. The V segment lost 4 bases and the J segment 5 bases; nucleotides outside the gene matches: 10.